This TCR beta chain originates from a study of blood T cell repertoires in COVID-19. Turning to the study itself: Samples came from the United States, Italy and Spain, spanning acute and convalescent COVID-19. T cells, B-cell-depleted T cells, or PBMCs provided the cDNA or gDNA that served as material.

Per the original data handling: Amplification with reference gene primers provided the estimates of nucleated cell counts. Produced via immunoSEQ multiplex PCR; TCRdb's table is partial and in-frame only. D and trimming come from the DNA, and the V and J calls and clone size come from that table. The sample consists of about 69,000 clones, 70% to 90% of them appearing once. Sequencing used peripheral blood. This receptor was identified in a man aged 25-45 years with acute or convalescent COVID-19.

For the CDR3, the DNA is TGTGCCAGCTCACCCGTCCCAGGGGGGAACTTCTCTGGGGCCAACGTCCTGACTTTC. Protein sequence: CASSPVPGGNFSGANVLTF. V and J are TRBV18 and TRBJ2-6, with D tentatively TRBD1 (7 bases). Deletions cut 3 bases from V and 0 bases from J, with 18 bases between. The CDR3 runs to 19 residues. Germline-derived CDR1 and CDR2 are KGHSH and LQKENI.